This TCR beta chain is from a study of blood T cell repertoires in COVID-19 (dated by TCRdb to about 2020). Turning to the overall study: The collaborator samples originated in the United States, Italy and Spain and spanned the acute and convalescent phases of COVID-19. The prospective study material was composed of cDNA or gDNA derived from T cells, B-cell-depleted T cells, or PBMCs. Subjects who had been exposed to COVID-19, were actively infected with it, or had recovered from it provided the deeply sampled blood TCRbeta repertoires that made up the dataset. The repertoires were released in a freely available public database meant as a resource for research on the immune response to SARS-CoV-2. Samples were obtained from the ongoing ImmuneRACE study (first 160 participants) and from about 1,300 subjects provided by 6 global collaborators. Sample metadata almost always included a de-identified subject ID, COVID-19 status, age in years and sex. Where HLA class I and class II types were available, the types were taken from metadata supplied by the sample provider, not from assay-based typing.

Participants in the prospective study were enrolled through a virtual design, were aged about 18 to 100 years, and lived in 24 United States geographic areas. To assign participants to cohorts, the prospective study relied on clinical history that participants themselves reported in a screening survey and a study questionnaire. Mobile phlebotomists in the prospective study collected whole blood, serum and a nasopharyngeal or oropharyngeal swab from every participant. Prospective study participants could optionally give additional blood draws and questionnaires over an approximately two-month period. Before DNA extraction, prospective study blood samples were shipped either frozen or at room temperature. The study at large found these results: Clinical and demographic metadata were provided uncurated, with the amount varying by source and participant.

The immunoSEQ Assay, a bias-controlled multiplex PCR, was used to amplify TCRbeta CDR3 regions from genomic DNA. Under the source paper's analysis protocol: The number of nucleated cells in each sample was estimated by amplification of reference gene primers within the assay. To quantify the absolute abundance of each unique TCRbeta CDR3 rearrangement, sequence reads were collapsed and filtered. For each sample, productive Simpson clonality was calculated as the square root of Simpson's diversity index over productive rearrangements. This is the immuneACCESS table as TCRdb keeps it, with only in-frame sequences that have V and J called. A part of the clones is gone; compared with another copy, unresolved V genes explain less than half, and the rest is unexplained. V and J calls and clone size come straight from that table; D and trimming were deduced from the DNA. A total of about 200,000 clones appear in this sample, 86% of them only once. The ten largest clonotypes hold 5.6% of the sample.

As regards this clone: The antigen it binds to is not known. Within one base of it there is no much larger clone, and no base qualities were kept.

The sample comprised PBMCs or T cells enriched from blood (not recorded which). The sequence came from a man in his forties or fifties with acute COVID-19.

Read as DNA, the sequence is TGCGCCAGCAGCCAAGATTTGGGGGGACCCGCAACTAATGAAAAACTGTTTTTT. This translates into CASSQDLGGPATNEKLFF. The chain is encoded by TRBV4-3 joined to TRBJ1-4; TRBD1 is a weak D gene call, 5 bases matching. V is clipped by 0 bases and J by 0 bases, and the sequence between their germline boundaries is 14 bases long. The CDR3 goes from the cysteine to the phenylalanine over 18 residues. The retained sequence is limited to the CDR3, 54 bases, with the frame set at the first base. The germline V gene yields LGHNA for CDR1 and YSLEER for CDR2.